Sequencing of this T cell receptor beta chain was carried out in a study of blood T cell repertoires in COVID-19. Original processing methods: From reference gene primer amplification, estimates of nucleated cell counts were derived. Data came from immunoSEQ multiplex PCR; TCRdb stores just in-frame clones and leaves some out. Clone size and the V and J calls come from that table; the DNA yielded D and trimming. The sample yields more than 150,000 clones, more than 75% seen once. The sequence derives from a woman in her 70s with COVID-19, enrolled during active disease. The specimen sequenced was peripheral blood.

CDR3 DNA sequence: TGCGCCAGCAGCTTGGGGCCAGCGGGAAACACCGGGGAGCTGTTTTTT. This gives the protein CASSLGPAGNTGELFF. The genes are TRBV5-1 and TRBJ2-2; 7 bases fit TRBD2. V dropped 0 bases and J dropped 2; count of bases not matched to a gene: 4. The CDR3 is 16 amino acids. From germline, CDR1 is SGHRS and CDR2 YFSETQ.